This TCR beta chain is drawn from a study of T cell responses to AZD1222 COVID-19 vaccine. Notes on the study in general: Clonal diversity was possibly underestimated, and the donors were mostly white British, with more females. Researchers took repertoire samples only after the peak T cell response had come. Only five to seven AZD1222 recipients were seropositive at baseline.

The data were produced by immunoSEQ multiplex PCR, yet TCRdb's version contains in-frame clones alone and is incomplete. The sample lists around 180,000 clones; about nine tenths were seen once. On this clone: The antigen remains undetermined.

V was pared by 6 bases and J by 3 bases, with 7 bases of the junction left unmatched. The germline V gene encodes CDR1 LGHNA and CDR2 YNFKEQ. The CDR3 has 15 amino acids. V is TRBV4-2 and J is TRBJ2-7; 11 nucleotides line up with TRBD2. This TCR came from an adult in good health. The sample here was peripheral blood, taken on day 0 of AZD1222 vaccination. CDR3 sequence: CASSRSGTSGYEQYF. The DNA of the CDR3 is TGTGCCAGCAGTAGGAGCGGGACTAGCGGCTACGAGCAGTACTTC.